This passage covers 8 T cell receptor beta chains from one sample sequenced in a study of CD8+ T cells in alopecia areata. RNA was extracted and reverse transcribed into cDNA as the sequencing template. Clones were sequenced by immunoSEQ multiplex PCR, and TCRdb holds only the in-frame ones, with some missing. Among 150,000 to 200,000 clones, over 55% were seen once, and the ten largest hold 1%. Regarding treatment: oral pan-JAK inhibitor, 5-10 mg twice daily. This specimen consisted of CD4+ T cells sorted from blood, obtained at week 24, from a patient treated with tofacitinib. The receptors come from a human donor with alopecia areata.

This chain links TRBV29-1 with TRBJ2-6; perhaps TRBD2 as D (6 bases). The CDR3 has 16 amino acids. Per the germline V gene, CDR1 is SQVTM and CDR2 is ANQGSEA. V lost 2 bases and J 2 bases, leaving 13 bases between the germline ends. The CDR3 reads CSVEWGEKAGANVLTF. The DNA of the CDR3 is TGCAGCGTTGAATGGGGGGAAAAGGCTGGGGCCAACGTCCTGACTTTC.

J is TRBJ2-7 and V is TRBV4-3; 7 positions match TRBD2. The CDR3 contains 16 residues. Germline V gene data show CDR1 as LGHNA and CDR2 as YSLEER. V gave up 1 base and J gave up 3 bases; unmatched junction bases: 9. CDR3 coding DNA: TGCGCCAGCAGCCAAGGGAGCGGGGCCCAGATCTACGAGCAGTACTTC. Amino acids: CASSQGSGAQIYEQYF.

The chain couples TRBV11-2 to TRBJ2-5; 7 bases fit TRBD2. This CDR3 contains 16 residues. The V gene end was trimmed by 5 bases and the J gene end by 5 bases; junction bases not matched to a gene: 14. CDR1 SGHAT and CDR2 FQNNGV come from the germline V gene. The CDR3 region has the DNA TGTGCCAGCAGCCAACCGGGACCCGGGGGGTCCGAGACCCAGTACTTC. Its protein is CASSQPGPGGSETQYF.

The V call is TRBV6-1, the J call TRBJ1-2; weak D call: TRBD1 (6 bases). There are 15 residues in the CDR3. Trimming pared 1 base from V and 4 bases from J, leaving 13 bases between. Germline lookup yields CDR1 MNHNS and CDR2 SASEGT. The CDR3 loop is CASSEGYGGSYGYTF. The CDR3 DNA is TGTGCCAGCAGTGAAGGGTACGGGGGCTCCTATGGCTACACCTTC.

V and J are TRBV30 and TRBJ2-7; D possibly uses TRBD1 or TRBD2 (5 bases each). The V gene lost 5 bases and the J gene lost 4 bases, with 15 bases spanning the gap. Germline loops: CDR1 GTSNPN, CDR2 SVGIG (reference sequence). The CDR3 extends over 13 amino acids. CDR3 loop: CAWGSGTEYEQYF. In DNA form, the CDR3 reads TGTGCCTGGGGATCCGGGACCGAATACGAGCAGTACTTC.

The chain combines TRBV7-3 with TRBJ2-2; no definite D call. The CDR3 extends over 15 amino acids. Between the trimmed V and J ends, which lost 5 bases and 6 bases, there was a span of 16 bases. Germline CDR1 SGHTA, CDR2 FQGTGA. The CDR3 region is CASSPDPVGAGELFF. The DNA for the CDR3 is TGTGCCAGCAGCCCCGACCCCGTTGGAGCCGGGGAGCTGTTTTTT. The whole variable domain, filled in from reference TRBV7-3 and TRBJ2-2, reads GAGVSQTPSNKVTEKGKYVELRCDPISGHTALYWYRQSLGQGPEFLIYFQGTGAADDSGLPNDRFFAVRPEGSVSTLKIQRTERGDSAVYLCASSPDPVGAGELFFGEGSRLTVL.

The CDR3 nucleotides are TGTGCCAGCAGCCCCCGCGGTATTGGAGAGACCCAGTACTTC. This gives the protein CASSPRGIGETQYF. V is TRBV9 and J is TRBJ2-5, with D hard to call. The V gene lost 4 bases and the J gene lost 4 bases, with 14 bases spanning the gap. The CDR3 has 14 amino acids. CDR1 SGDLS and CDR2 YYNGEE come from the germline V gene.

This clone was observed a few times. The chain recombines TRBV6-5 with TRBJ1-1; 7 bases match TRBD1. Germline CDR1 MNHEY, CDR2 SVGAGI. This CDR3 has 15 amino acids. With 2 bases clipped from V and 0 bases from J, the junction kept 3 bases outside the gene matches. CDR3 region: CASSYDRDLNTEAFF. The CDR3 DNA follows: TGTGCCAGCAGTTACGACAGGGACCTGAACACTGAAGCTTTCTTT.